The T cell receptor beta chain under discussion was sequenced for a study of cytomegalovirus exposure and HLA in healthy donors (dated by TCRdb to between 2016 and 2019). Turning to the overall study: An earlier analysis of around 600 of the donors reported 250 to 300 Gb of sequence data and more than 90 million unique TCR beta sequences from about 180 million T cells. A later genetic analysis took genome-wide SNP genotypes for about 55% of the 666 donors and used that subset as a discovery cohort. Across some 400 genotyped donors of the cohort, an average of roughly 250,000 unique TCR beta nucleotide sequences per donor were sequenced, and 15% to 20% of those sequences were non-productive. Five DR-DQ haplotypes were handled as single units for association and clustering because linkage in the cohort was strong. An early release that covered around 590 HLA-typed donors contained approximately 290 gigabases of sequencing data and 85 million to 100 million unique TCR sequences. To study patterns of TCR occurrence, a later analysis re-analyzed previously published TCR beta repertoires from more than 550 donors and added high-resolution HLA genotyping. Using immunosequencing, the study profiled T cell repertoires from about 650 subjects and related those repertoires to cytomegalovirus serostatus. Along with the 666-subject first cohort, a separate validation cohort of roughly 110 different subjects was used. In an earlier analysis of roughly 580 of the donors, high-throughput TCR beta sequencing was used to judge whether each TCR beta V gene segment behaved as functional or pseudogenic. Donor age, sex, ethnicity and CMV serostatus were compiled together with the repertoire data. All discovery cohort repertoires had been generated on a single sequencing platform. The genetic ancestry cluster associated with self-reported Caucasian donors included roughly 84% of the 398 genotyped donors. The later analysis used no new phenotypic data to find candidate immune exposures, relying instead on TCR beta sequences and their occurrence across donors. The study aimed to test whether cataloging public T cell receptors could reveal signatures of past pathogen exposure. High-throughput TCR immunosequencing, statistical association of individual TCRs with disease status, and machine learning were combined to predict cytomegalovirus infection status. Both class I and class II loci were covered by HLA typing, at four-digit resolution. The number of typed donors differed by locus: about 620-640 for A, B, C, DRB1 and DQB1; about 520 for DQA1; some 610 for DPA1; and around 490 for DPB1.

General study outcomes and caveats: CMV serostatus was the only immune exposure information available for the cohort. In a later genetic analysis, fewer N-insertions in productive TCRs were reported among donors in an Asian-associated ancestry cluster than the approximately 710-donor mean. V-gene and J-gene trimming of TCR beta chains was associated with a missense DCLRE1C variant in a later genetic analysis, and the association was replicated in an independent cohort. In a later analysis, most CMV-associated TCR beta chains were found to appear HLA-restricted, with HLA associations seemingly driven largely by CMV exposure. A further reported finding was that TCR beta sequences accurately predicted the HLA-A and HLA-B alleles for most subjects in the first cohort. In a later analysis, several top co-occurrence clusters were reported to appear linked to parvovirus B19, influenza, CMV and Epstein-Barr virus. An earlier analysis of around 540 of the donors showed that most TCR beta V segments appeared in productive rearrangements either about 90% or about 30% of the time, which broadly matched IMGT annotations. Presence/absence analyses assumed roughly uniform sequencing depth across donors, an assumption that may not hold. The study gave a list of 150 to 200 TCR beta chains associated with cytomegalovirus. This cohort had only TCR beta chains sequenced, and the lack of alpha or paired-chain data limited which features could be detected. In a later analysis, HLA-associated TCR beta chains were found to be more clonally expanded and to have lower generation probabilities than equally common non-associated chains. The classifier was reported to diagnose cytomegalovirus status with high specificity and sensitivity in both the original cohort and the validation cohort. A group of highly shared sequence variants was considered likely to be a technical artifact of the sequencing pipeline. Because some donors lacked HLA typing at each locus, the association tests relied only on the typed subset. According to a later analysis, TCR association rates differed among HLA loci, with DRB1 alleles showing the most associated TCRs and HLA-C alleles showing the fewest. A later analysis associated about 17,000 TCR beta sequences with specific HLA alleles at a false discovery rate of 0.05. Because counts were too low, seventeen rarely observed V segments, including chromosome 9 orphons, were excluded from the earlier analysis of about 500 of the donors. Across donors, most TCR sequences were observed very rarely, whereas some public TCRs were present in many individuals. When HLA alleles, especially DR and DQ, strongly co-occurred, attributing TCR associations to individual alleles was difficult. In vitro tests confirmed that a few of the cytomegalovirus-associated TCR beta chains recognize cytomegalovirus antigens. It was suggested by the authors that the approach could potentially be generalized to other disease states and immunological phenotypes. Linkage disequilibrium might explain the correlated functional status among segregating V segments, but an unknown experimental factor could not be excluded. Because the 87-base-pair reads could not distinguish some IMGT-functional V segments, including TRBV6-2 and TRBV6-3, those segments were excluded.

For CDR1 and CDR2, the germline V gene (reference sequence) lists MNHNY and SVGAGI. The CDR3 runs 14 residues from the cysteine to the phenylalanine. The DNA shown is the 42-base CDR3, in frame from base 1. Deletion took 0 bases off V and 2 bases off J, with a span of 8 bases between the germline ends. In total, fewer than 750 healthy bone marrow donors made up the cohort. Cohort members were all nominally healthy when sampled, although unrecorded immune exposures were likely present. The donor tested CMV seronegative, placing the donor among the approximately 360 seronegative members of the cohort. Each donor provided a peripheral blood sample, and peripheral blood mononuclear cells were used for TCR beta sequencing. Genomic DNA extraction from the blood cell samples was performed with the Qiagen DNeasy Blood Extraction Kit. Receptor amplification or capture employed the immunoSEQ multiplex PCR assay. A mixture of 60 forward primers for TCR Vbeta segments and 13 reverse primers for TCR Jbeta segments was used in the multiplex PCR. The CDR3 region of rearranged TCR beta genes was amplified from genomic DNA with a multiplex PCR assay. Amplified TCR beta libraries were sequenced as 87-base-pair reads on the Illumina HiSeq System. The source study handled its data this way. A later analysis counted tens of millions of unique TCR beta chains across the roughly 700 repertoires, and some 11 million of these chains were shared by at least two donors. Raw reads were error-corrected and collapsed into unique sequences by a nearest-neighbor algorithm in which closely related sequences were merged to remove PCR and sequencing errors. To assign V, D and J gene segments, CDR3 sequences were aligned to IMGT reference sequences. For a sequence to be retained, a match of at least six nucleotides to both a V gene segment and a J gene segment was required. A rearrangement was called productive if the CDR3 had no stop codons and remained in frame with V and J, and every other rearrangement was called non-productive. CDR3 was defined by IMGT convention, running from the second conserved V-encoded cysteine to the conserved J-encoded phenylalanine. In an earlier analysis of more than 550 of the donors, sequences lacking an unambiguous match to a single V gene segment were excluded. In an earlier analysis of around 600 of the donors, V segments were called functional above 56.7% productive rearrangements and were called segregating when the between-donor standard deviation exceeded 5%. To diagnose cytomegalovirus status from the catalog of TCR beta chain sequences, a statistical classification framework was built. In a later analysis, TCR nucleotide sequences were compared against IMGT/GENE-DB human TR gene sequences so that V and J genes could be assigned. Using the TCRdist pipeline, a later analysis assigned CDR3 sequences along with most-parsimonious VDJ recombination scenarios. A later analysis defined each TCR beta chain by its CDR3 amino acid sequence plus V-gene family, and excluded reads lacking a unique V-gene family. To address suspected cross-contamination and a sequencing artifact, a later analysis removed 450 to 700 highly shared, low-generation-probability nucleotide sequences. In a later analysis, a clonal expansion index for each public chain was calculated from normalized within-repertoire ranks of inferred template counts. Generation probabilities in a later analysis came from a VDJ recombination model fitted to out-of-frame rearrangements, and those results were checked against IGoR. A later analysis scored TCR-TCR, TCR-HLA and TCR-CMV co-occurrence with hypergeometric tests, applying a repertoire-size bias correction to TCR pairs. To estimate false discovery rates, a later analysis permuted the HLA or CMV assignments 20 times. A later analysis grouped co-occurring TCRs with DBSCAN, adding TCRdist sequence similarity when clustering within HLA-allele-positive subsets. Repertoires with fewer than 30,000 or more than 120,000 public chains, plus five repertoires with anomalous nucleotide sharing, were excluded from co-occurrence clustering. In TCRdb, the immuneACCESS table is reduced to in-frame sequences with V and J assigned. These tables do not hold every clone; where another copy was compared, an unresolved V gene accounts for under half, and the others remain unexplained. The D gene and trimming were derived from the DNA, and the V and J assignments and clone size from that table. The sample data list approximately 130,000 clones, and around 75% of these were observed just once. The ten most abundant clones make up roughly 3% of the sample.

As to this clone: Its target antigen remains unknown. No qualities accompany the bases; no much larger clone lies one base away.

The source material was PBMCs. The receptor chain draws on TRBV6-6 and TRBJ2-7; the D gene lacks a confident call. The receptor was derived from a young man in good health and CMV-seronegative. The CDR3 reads CASSYSLGPYEQYF. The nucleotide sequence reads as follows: TGTGCCAGCAGTTACTCCTTGGGCCCCTACGAGCAGTACTTC.